Listed here is a single T cell receptor (beta chain). The antigen is undetermined. Pregnant or lactating patients and those with other autoimmune diseases or uncontrolled infections were excluded. Germline CDR1 SQVTM, CDR2 ANQGSEA. The V gene end was trimmed by 7 bases and the J gene end by 6 bases; junction bases not matched to a gene: 5. CDR3 length equals 11 residues. This record comes from a study of Graves' ophthalmopathy and Graves' hyperthyroidism. General study results and limits: Discrimination between ophthalmopathy and stable hyperthyroidism by a 13-signature model showed nearly 90% sensitivity and roughly 81% specificity.

Amplifying from RNA transcripts, the study obtained TCR beta CDR3 regions. HTBI primers were used in a first-round RT-PCR, which preceded a second-round multiplex PCR. From the multiplex PCR reads, TCRdb called clonotypes with MiXCR, one entry per CDR3 protein. The sample carries about 740,000 distinct CDR3 sequences, roughly two fifths recorded once. Sequences were obtained from peripheral blood. This clonotype originated in an adult man with Graves' ophthalmopathy. This sequence joins TRBV29-1 and TRBJ2-7, with TRBD1 matching over 8 bases. The CDR3 sequence is CSAGQGGEQYF. The DNA for the CDR3 is TGCAGCGCTGGACAGGGCGGCGAGCAGTACTTC.